The 5 T cell receptor beta chains below come from one sample, sequenced in a study of blood T cell repertoires in COVID-19. Produced via immunoSEQ multiplex PCR; TCRdb's table is partial and in-frame only. The sample carries about 160,000 clones, roughly 82% recorded once. The source material was peripheral blood. These receptors all come from a woman aged 40 to 50 with COVID-19, enrolled during active disease.

The chain carries TRBV3-1 (or the pseudogene TRBV3-2) and TRBJ2-3, with no clear D. This CDR3 has 13 amino acids. Germline V gene lookup returns CDR1 LGHDT and CDR2 YNNKEL (reference sequence). V dropped 4 bases and J dropped 5 bases, with 10 bases sitting between them. The CDR3, as DNA: TGTGCCAGCAGCCTCGCGACTGGAGATACGCAGTATTTT. Amino acids: CASSLATGDTQYF.

The chain carries TRBV18 and TRBJ1-3; the match to TRBD1 covers 10 bases. The CDR3 is made up of 14 amino acids. V lost 5 bases and J lost 6; bases outside the gene matches: 4. Germline CDR1 KGHSH, CDR2 LQKENI. The CDR3 DNA reads as TGTGCCAGCTCATCGGACAGGGGGAAAAACACCATATATTTT. It encodes CASSSDRGKNTIYF.

The chain combines TRBV24-1 with TRBJ2-2, with 7 bases identical to TRBD1. Looked up from germline, CDR1 is KGHDR and CDR2 is SFDVKD. The J segment lost 1 base and the V segment lost 7 bases, leaving 11 bases of the junction unmatched. The CDR3 extends over 17 amino acids. CDR3 protein: CATRSGVSGGNTGELFF. DNA of the CDR3: TGTGCCACCAGGTCCGGGGTATCAGGGGGGAACACCGGGGAGCTGTTTTTT.

The chain has TRBV13 and TRBJ2-3; maybe TRBD2 (5 bases). The V end lost 5 bases, the J end lost 1 base, and 7 bases lay between the germline ends. Germline CDR1 is PRHDT and CDR2 is FYEKMQ (reference sequence). There are 13 residues in the CDR3. The CDR3 nucleotides are TGTGCCAGCAGCCAGAGGGGCACAGATACGCAGTATTTT. Its protein is CASSQRGTDTQYF.

V gene TRBV5-4 combines with J gene TRBJ2-3; D gene uncertain. This CDR3 spans 15 amino acids. V lost 2 bases to trimming and J lost 7 bases, with 17 bases between them. Germline CDR1 SGHNT, CDR2 YYREEE (reference sequence). The CDR3 nucleotides are TGTGCCAGCAGCTTTCCTTTTGGTTCCGACTATACGCAGTATTTT. Protein sequence: CASSFPFGSDYTQYF.